The clone carrying this T cell receptor (beta chain) appeared a few times. The antigen remains undetermined. This sample was included in a study of long-term antiretroviral therapy in people with HIV. Study context: The immediate-ART recommendation dates to 2015, and the earliest samples predate it by about a decade.

Whole-study findings and limits: In samples taken after ART, diversity increased but remained below transplant donor control levels. Dominating the repertoire at all time points were the clones that expanded before ART. Unavailable data included ART adherence, viral resistance and therapy changes (switches in treatment).

Run at survey level, the immunoSEQ assay was version v3.0. The table came from immunoSEQ multiplex PCR; TCRdb's copy has only in-frame clones and leaves some out. The sample lists some 22,000 clones, 82% occurring once. The CDR3 runs 14 residues. The V gene lost 7 bases and the J gene lost 0 bases, with 10 bases spanning the gap. Germline V gene data show CDR1 as KGHSY and CDR2 as FQNENV. The receptor was isolated from a man aged 45-65 years with HIV. The sample consisted of unsorted PBMCs, taken at the start of antiretroviral therapy. The rearrangement uses TRBV16 and TRBJ1-3, with D possibly TRBD1 on 5 matching bases. The CDR3 DNA is TGTGCCAGCACCCGCGACAGCTCTGGAAACACCATATATTTT. Its protein is CASTRDSSGNTIYF.